The clone carrying this T cell receptor (beta chain) came up a few times. The V segment lost 3 bases and the J segment 6 bases; nucleotides outside the gene matches: 6. Germline CDR1 is LNHDA and CDR2 is SQIVND (reference sequence). This CDR3 spans 15 amino acids. MiXCR was run by TCRdb on the 5' RACE reads, yielding one entry per CDR3 protein. The sample lists approximately 500,000 distinct CDR3 sequences, more than 20% seen once, with under 15% in the top ten. The sample comes from a study of T-cell memory formation after mild COVID-19. Sequenced: PBMCs or a T cell subset sorted from them (not recorded which). The gene calls are TRBV19 and TRBJ2-7, with 12 bases fitting TRBD2. The clonotype comes from an adult woman who had mild COVID-19 (a few samples of this study predate the infection). Cell type and time point are not known. Here the CDR3 DNA reads TGTGCCAGTAGTATGCTCGGACTAGCGGGAACCGAGCAGTACTTC. It specifies CASSMLGLAGTEQYF.